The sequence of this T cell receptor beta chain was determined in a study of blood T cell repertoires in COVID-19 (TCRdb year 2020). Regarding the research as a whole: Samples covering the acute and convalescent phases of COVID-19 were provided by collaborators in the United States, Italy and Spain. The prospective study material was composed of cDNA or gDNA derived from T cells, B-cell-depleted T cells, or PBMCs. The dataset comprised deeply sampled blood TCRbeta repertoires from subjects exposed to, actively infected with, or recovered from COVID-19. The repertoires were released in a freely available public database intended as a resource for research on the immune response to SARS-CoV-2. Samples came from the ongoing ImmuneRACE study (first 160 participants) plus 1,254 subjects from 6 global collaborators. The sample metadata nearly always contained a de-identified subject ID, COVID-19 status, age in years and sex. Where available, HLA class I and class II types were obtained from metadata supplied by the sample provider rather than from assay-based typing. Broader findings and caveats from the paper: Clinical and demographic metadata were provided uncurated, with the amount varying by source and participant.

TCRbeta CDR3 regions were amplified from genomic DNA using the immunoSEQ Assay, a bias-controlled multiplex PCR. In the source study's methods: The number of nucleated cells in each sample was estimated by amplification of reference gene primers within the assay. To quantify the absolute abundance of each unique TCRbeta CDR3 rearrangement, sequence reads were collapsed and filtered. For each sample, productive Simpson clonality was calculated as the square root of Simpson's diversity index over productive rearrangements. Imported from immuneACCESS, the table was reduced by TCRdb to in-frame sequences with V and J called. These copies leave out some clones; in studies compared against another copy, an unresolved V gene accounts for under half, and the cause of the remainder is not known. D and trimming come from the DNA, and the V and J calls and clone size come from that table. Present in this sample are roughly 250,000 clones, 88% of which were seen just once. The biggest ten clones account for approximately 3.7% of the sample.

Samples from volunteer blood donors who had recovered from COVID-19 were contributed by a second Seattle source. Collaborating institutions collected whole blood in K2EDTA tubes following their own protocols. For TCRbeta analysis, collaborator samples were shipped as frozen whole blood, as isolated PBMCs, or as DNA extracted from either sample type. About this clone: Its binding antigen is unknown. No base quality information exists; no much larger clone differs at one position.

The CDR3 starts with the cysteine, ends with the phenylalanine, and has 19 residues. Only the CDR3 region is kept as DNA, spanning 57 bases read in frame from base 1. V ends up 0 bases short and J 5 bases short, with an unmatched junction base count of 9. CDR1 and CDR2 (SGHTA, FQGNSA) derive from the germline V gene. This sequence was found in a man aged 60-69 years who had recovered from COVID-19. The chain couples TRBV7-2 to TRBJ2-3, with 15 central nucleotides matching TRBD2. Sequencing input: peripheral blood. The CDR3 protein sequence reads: CASSLAPGLAGGQIDTQYF. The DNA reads TGTGCCAGCAGCTTAGCGCCTGGACTAGCGGGGGGGCAAATAGATACGCAGTATTTT.